Described below is a single T cell receptor beta chain sequence and its context. The sample originates from a study of blood T cell repertoires in COVID-19. Whole-study context: Sites across the United States, Italy and Spain contributed samples from acute and convalescent COVID-19.

The method was immunoSEQ multiplex PCR; TCRdb's version includes in-frame clones alone and lacks a portion of them. Seen here are 95,000 to 100,000 clones, about 80% observed once, and the top ten hold approximately 24%. CDR1 SGHRS and CDR2 YFSETQ come from the germline V gene. This CDR3 has 15 residues. V lost 6 bases and J 0 bases, leaving 15 bases between the germline ends. Sequencing was carried out using peripheral blood. The source is a human donor in a cohort sampled during active COVID-19. The chain couples TRBV5-1 to TRBJ2-5; D is undetermined. CDR3 sequence reads: CASTSARLYQETQYF. Written as DNA, the CDR3 is TGCGCCAGCACCTCAGCCAGGCTCTACCAAGAGACCCAGTACTTC.